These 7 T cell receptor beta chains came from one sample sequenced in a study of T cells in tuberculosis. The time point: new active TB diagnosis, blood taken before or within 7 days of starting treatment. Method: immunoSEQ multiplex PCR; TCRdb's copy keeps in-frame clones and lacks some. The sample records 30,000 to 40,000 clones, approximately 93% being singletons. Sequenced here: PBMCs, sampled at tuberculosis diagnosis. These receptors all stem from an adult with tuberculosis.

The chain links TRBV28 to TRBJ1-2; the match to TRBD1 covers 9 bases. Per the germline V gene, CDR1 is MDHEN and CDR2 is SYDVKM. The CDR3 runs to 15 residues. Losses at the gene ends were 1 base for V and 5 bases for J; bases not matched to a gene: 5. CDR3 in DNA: TGTGCCAGCAGTTTATCTACAGGGGGCAGGTATGGCTACACCTTC. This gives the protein CASSLSTGGRYGYTF.

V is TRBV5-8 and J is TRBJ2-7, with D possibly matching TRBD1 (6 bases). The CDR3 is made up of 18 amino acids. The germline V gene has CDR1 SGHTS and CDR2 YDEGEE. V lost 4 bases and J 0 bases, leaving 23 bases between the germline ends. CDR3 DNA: TGTGCCAGCAGCCCCCCTCTGGGGGCCCTTACGAGCTCCTACGAGCAGTACTTC. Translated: CASSPPLGALTSSYEQYF. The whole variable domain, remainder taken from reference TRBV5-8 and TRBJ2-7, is EAGVTQSPTHLIKTRGQQATLRCSPISGHTSVYWYQQALGLGLQFLLWYDEGEERNRGNFPPRFSGRQFPNYSSELNVNALELEDSALYLCASSPPLGALTSSYEQYFGPGTRLTVT.

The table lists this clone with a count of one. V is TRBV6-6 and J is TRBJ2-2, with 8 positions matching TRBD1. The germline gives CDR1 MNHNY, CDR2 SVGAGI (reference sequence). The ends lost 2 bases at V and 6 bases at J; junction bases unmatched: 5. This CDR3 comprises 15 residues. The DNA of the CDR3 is TGTGCCAGCAGTTACACGGACAGGGTCCCCGGGGAGCTGTTTTTT. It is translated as CASSYTDRVPGELFF.

CDR3 nucleotides: TGCGCCACTGAAACCCAGGCAAACACAGATACGCAGTATTTT. Residues: CATETQANTDTQYF. The rearrangement links TRBV5-1 to TRBJ2-3; no definite D call. The CDR3 totals 14 residues. Deletions cut 9 bases from V and 2 bases from J, with 16 bases between. The germline CDR1 and CDR2 sequences are SGHRS and YFSETQ.

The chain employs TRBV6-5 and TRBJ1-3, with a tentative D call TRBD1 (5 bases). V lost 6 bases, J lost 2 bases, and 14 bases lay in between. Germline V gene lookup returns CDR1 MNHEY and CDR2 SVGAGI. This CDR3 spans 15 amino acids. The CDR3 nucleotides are TGTGCCAGCAGCCGCATTACAGGAACTGGAAACACCATATATTTT. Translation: CASSRITGTGNTIYF.

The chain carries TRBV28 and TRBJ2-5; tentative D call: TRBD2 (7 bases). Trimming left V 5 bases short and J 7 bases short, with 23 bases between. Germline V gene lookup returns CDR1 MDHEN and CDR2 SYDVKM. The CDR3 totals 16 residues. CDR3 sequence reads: CASSNREGYSKGTQYF. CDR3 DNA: TGTGCCAGCAGTAACAGGGAGGGATATTCTAAGGGGACCCAGTACTTC.

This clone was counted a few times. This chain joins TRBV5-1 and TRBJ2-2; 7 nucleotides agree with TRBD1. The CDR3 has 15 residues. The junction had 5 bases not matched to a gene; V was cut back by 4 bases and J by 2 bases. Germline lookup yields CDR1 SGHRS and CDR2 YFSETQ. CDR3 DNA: TGCGCCAGCAGCACCGGGACAGTCAACACCGGGGAGCTGTTTTTT. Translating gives CASSTGTVNTGELFF.